A selection of T cell receptor beta chains follows, all from one sample in a study of T cells in Graves' hyperthyroidism and ophthalmopathy. TCRdb reprocessed the multiplex PCR reads with MiXCR, giving one entry per CDR3 protein. The data show about 560,000 distinct CDR3 sequences, approximately 15% seen once. The sequenced material came from blood. These receptors all come from a woman aged 25 to 45 with Graves' hyperthyroidism. The CDR3 runs from the conserved cysteine through the conserved F or W. The D gene is left open where the match is weak. Clone size, where shown, is once, few, many, or a class for clones that have expanded.

J: TRBJ2-2
size: few
D: .
V: TRBV19
DNA: TGTGCCGGTAGTACCCTAACTAGTATCGGGGAGCTGTTTTTT
CDR3: CAGSTLTSIGELFF

J: TRBJ2-1
size: many
D: .
V: TRBV7-3
DNA: TGTGCCAGCAGCGGGGAAGGGGGATATGAGCAGTTCTTC
CDR3: CASSGEGGYEQFF

J: TRBJ2-7
size: many
D: .
V: TRBV28
DNA: TGTGCCAGCAGGTCAAACTTACCACCCTACGAGCAGTACTTC
CDR3: CASRSNLPPYEQYF

J: TRBJ2-7
size: many
D: .
V: TRBV12-5
DNA: TGTGCTAGTGGTCTTAGTGGAAGGCAGGACTACGGCGAGCAGTACTTC
CDR3: CASGLSGRQDYGEQYF

J: TRBJ2-2
size: many
D: .
V: TRBV11-2
DNA: TGTGCCAGCAGCTTATTGGTCTCAGGGAGCTTCACCGGGGAGCTGTTTTTT
CDR3: CASSLLVSGSFTGELFF

J: TRBJ2-3
size: many
D: .
V: TRBV20-1
DNA: TGCAGTGGGCAACTCACAGATACGCAGTATTTT
CDR3: CSGQLTDTQYF

J: TRBJ2-7
size: many
D: TRBD2
V: TRBV28
DNA: TGTGCCAGGAAAACGATAGCGGGAGGACTATACGAGCAGTACTTC
CDR3: CARKTIAGGLYEQYF

J: TRBJ2-7
size: .
D: TRBD2
V: TRBV19
DNA: TGTGCCAGTAGGTTCACGGGGGGCTCCTACGAGCAGTACTTC
CDR3: CASRFTGGSYEQYF

J: TRBJ1-4
size: few
D: .
V: TRBV18
DNA: TGTGCCAGCTCACCATACAGGGAAGCTAATGAAAAACTGTTTTTT
CDR3: CASSPYREANEKLFF

J: TRBJ2-7
size: few
D: TRBD1
V: TRBV28
DNA: TGTGCCAGCAGTTTATCGGACAGGGTAGGAGAGCAGTACTTC
CDR3: CASSLSDRVGEQYF

J: TRBJ2-2
size: .
D: TRBD2
V: TRBV4-2
DNA: TGTGCCAGCAGCCAAGTTCCGACTAGCGGGAGGACAGGCGGGGAGCTGTTTTTT
CDR3: CASSQVPTSGRTGGELFF

J: TRBJ2-1
size: many
D: TRBD2
V: TRBV20-1
DNA: TGCAGTGCTAGGACTAGCGGGGGGACCTACAATGAGCAGTTCTTC
CDR3: CSARTSGGTYNEQFF

J: TRBJ2-7
size: few
D: TRBD2
V: TRBV4-1
DNA: TGCGCCAGCAGCCAAGTTAGCGGGAGTCACTACGAGCAGTACTTC
CDR3: CASSQVSGSHYEQYF

J: TRBJ2-3
size: many
D: .
V: TRBV3-1
DNA: TGTGCCAGCAGCCAAGCCAGGACCCGCACAGATACGCAGTATTTT
CDR3: CASSQARTRTDTQYF

J: TRBJ1-2
size: many
D: .
V: TRBV7-2
DNA: TGTGCCAGCAGCTTAGACACAGGGAGCTATGGCTACACCTTC
CDR3: CASSLDTGSYGYTF

J: TRBJ1-1
size: .
D: .
V: TRBV29-1
DNA: TGCAGCGGTTGGGGGGGGATGAACACTGAAGCTTTCTTT
CDR3: CSGWGGMNTEAFF

J: TRBJ2-1
size: .
D: TRBD2
V: TRBV18
DNA: TGTGCCAGCTCACCCGGGACTAGCGGGCCGAATGAGCAGTTCTTC
CDR3: CASSPGTSGPNEQFF

J: TRBJ2-3
size: many
D: TRBD1
V: TRBV12-5
DNA: TGTGCTAGTGGTTTGGTGCTGACACGGGACAGGGGGATGACAGATACGCAGTATTTT
CDR3: CASGLVLTRDRGMTDTQYF

J: TRBJ2-1
size: many
D: TRBD2
V: TRBV20-1
DNA: TGCAGTGCTAGTCATCGTCGCGGGGGGTCCTACAATGAGCAGTTCTTC
CDR3: CSASHRRGGSYNEQFF

J: TRBJ2-7
size: .
D: .
V: TRBV14
DNA: TGTGCCAGCAGCCAAGATTACCCCTTATTAAATTACGAGCAGTACTTC
CDR3: CASSQDYPLLNYEQYF

J: TRBJ2-2
size: many
D: TRBD1
V: TRBV24-1
DNA: TGTGCCACCAGTGATGACAGGGGGACACCGAACACCGGGGAGCTGTTTTTT
CDR3: CATSDDRGTPNTGELFF

J: TRBJ2-7
size: many
D: .
V: TRBV6-1
DNA: TGTGCCAGCAGTGGGGGGTTCGGGCAGTACTTC
CDR3: CASSGGFGQYF

J: TRBJ2-1
size: .
D: .
V: TRBV27
DNA: TGTGCCAGCAGTTTATCGGTAGTGTTGGGAGTGAATGAGCAGTTCTTC
CDR3: CASSLSVVLGVNEQFF

J: TRBJ2-2
size: few
D: .
V: TRBV7-9
DNA: TGTGCCAGCAGCTTAAAATCCGGGGAGCTGTTTTTT
CDR3: CASSLKSGELFF

J: TRBJ1-1
size: many
D: TRBD1
V: TRBV15
DNA: TGTGCCACCAGCTCAGGGGGCAGGGGAGGCACTGAAGCTTTCTTT
CDR3: CATSSGGRGGTEAFF

J: TRBJ2-5
size: .
D: TRBD1
V: TRBV7-9
DNA: TGTGCCAGCAGCATGGGACAGATCCAAGAGACCCAGTACTTC
CDR3: CASSMGQIQETQYF

J: TRBJ2-1
size: .
D: TRBD2
V: TRBV6-5
DNA: TGTGCCAGCAGTTACTCGAGTAGCGGGAGGAATAGTTGGAATGAGCAGTTCTTC
CDR3: CASSYSSSGRNSWNEQFF

J: TRBJ2-2
size: .
D: TRBD2
V: TRBV5-1
DNA: TGCGCCAGCAGCTTGGCGGTAGGCCTAGCGGGATGGTCCGGGGAGCTGTTTTTT
CDR3: CASSLAVGLAGWSGELFF

J: TRBJ2-7
size: .
D: .
V: TRBV20-1
DNA: TGCAGTGCTAGAGAACAGGTGAGCTCCTACGAGCAGTACTTC
CDR3: CSAREQVSSYEQYF

J: TRBJ2-5
size: few
D: TRBD1
V: TRBV24-1
DNA: TGTGCCACCAGTGACCAATCCGGGACAGGAGAAGAGACCCAGTACTTC
CDR3: CATSDQSGTGEETQYF

J: TRBJ2-7
size: many
D: .
V: TRBV5-1
DNA: TGCGCCAGCAGCTTCGAGAATTCCTACGAGCAGTACTTC
CDR3: CASSFENSYEQYF

J: TRBJ1-5
size: many
D: .
V: TRBV7-2
DNA: TGTGCCAGCAGCTTAGCGGCGGACAATCAGCCCCAGCATTTT
CDR3: CASSLAADNQPQHF

J: TRBJ2-3
size: .
D: .
V: TRBV7-9
DNA: TGTGCCAGCAGCTTATCGGTGGAGGCGCAGTATTTT
CDR3: CASSLSVEAQYF

J: TRBJ2-1
size: few
D: TRBD1
V: TRBV10-1
DNA: TGCGCCAGCAGTGAGGACAGGGTGAATGCCGATGAGCAGTTCTTC
CDR3: CASSEDRVNADEQFF

J: TRBJ2-7
size: few
D: TRBD1
V: TRBV28
DNA: TGTGCCAGCGCAACCGGGACAGGATACTACGAGCAGTACTTC
CDR3: CASATGTGYYEQYF

J: TRBJ2-3
size: many
D: TRBD2
V: TRBV5-1
DNA: TGCGCCAGCAGCCTGCTAGGACTAGCGGTAACAGATACGCAGTATTTT
CDR3: CASSLLGLAVTDTQYF

J: TRBJ2-7
size: many
D: TRBD1
V: TRBV10-3
DNA: TGTGCCATGCGGGACAGGGAATCGGGCGAGCAGTACTTC
CDR3: CAMRDRESGEQYF

J: TRBJ1-5
size: few
D: .
V: TRBV4-1
DNA: TGCGCCAGCAGCCAAGCCCCAGGTCGTCAGCCCCAGCATTTT
CDR3: CASSQAPGRQPQHF

J: TRBJ2-1
size: many
D: TRBD1
V: TRBV20-1
DNA: TGCAGTGCTATTGGACAGGACTCCTACAATGAGCAGTTCTTC
CDR3: CSAIGQDSYNEQFF

J: TRBJ2-3
size: many
D: .
V: TRBV7-9
DNA: TGTGCCAGCAGCTTCCCCCGGGATACGCAGTATTTT
CDR3: CASSFPRDTQYF

J: TRBJ1-1
size: few
D: .
V: TRBV4-1
DNA: TGCGCCAGCCGGGTCTTTATGAACACTGAAGCTTTCTTT
CDR3: CASRVFMNTEAFF

J: TRBJ2-1
size: .
D: TRBD2
V: TRBV27
DNA: TGTGCCAGCAGTCCCTGGACTAGCGGGAGGGGCGAGCAGTTCTTC
CDR3: CASSPWTSGRGEQFF